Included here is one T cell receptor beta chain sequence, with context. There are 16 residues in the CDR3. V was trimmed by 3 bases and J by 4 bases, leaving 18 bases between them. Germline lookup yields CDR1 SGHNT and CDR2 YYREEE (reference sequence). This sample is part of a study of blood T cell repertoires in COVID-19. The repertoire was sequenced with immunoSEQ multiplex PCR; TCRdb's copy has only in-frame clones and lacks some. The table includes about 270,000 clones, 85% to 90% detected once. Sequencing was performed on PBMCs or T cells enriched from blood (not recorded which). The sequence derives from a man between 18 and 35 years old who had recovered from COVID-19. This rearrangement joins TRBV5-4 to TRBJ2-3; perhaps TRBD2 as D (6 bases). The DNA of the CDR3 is TGTGCCAGCAGCTCCCCAGGGACTGAATTTTCAGATACGCAGTATTTT. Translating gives CASSSPGTEFSDTQYF.